This TCR beta chain stems from a study of OX40 agonist ivuxolimab in advanced cancers. The CDR3 runs 15 residues. CDR1 is MNHEY, CDR2 SMNVEV, per germline (reference sequence). Trimming cost V 4 bases and J 5 bases; bases outside gene matches: 7. Study-wide findings and caveats: At doses 0.1 to 3.0 mg/kg, CD4+ and CD8+ clones expanded.

As regards this clone: Its antigen is unidentified.

Generated by immunoSEQ multiplex PCR, the TCRdb table keeps only in-frame clones and is missing some. The profile shows approximately 10,000 clones, 65% to 80% of them singletons. The chain couples TRBV27 to TRBJ2-5, with 10 bases matching TRBD2. The TCR comes from an adult with an advanced solid tumor such as melanoma, head and neck, liver or kidney cancer. The sequencing here drew on CD4+ or CD8+ T cells sorted from blood, taken in a trial of the OX40 agonist ivuxolimab. CDR3 bases: TGTGCCAGCAGTTCAAGAGCGGGGGGGTGGGAGACCCAGTACTTC. Its translation: CASSSRAGGWETQYF.